The entry below describes one TCR beta chain. This sample was included in a study of blood T cell repertoires in COVID-19. TCRdb keeps only in-frame clones here, not all; method: immunoSEQ multiplex PCR. The sample lists 300,000 to 450,000 clones; about 90% were seen once. Researchers sorted participants into cohorts using their self-reported clinical history. The CDR3 length is 14 residues. The V and J ends lost 10 bases and 0 bases respectively, with 16 bases between them. The germline V gene encodes CDR1 SNHLY and CDR2 FYNNEI. The source material was PBMCs or T cells enriched from blood (not recorded which). The clonotype was recovered from a man in his forties in a cohort exposed to, infected with or recovered from COVID-19 (not recorded which). This chain joins TRBV2 and TRBJ2-7; D is possibly TRBD2 (5 bases). This chain's CDR3 is CATRTDYFSYEQYF. CDR3 sequence (DNA): TGTGCCACCCGGACTGACTACTTCTCCTACGAGCAGTACTTC.